The 23 T cell receptor beta chains given below trace back to one sample, sequenced in a study of shared clonotypes between healthy human individuals. The table came from immunoSEQ multiplex PCR; TCRdb's copy has only in-frame clones and leaves some out. The sample includes 2 million to 2.5 million clones, 80% to 95% of them seen just once. Material for sequencing was naive CD4+ T cells from PBMCs. As for subset: CD45RA+ positively selected. The source of these receptors is a man aged 18 to 29 in good health. Some clones in this sample may be carry-over from other donors' samples.

The CDR3 DNA reads TGTGCCAGTAGTAGCCTTCCTGGGGAAAAACTGTTTTTT. Translated, it gives CASSSLPGEKLFF. The chain is built from TRBV19 and TRBJ1-4; D ambiguous. Germline V gene sequence: CDR1 LNHDA, CDR2 SQIVND (reference sequence). V was cut by 4 bases and J by 8 bases, with 11 bases left in between. CDR3 length: 13 amino acids.

This chain links TRBV2 with TRBJ2-3, with 7 positions matching TRBD2. Trimming took 3 bases from V and 4 from J; bases not matched to a gene: 4. The germline V gene has CDR1 SNHLY and CDR2 FYNNEI. The CDR3 contains 14 residues. Here the CDR3 DNA reads TGTGCCAGCAGTGAGGGAGGGGCCGCAGATACGCAGTATTTT. It translates to CASSEGGAADTQYF.

CDR3 DNA: TGTGCCAGCAGCTGGACTAATTACAATGAGCAGTTCTTC. Its translation is CASSWTNYNEQFF. This chain connects TRBV5-5 to TRBJ2-1; D might be TRBD2 (6 bases). The length of the CDR3 is 13 residues. Germline loops: CDR1 SGHKS, CDR2 YYEKEE (reference sequence). Trimming left V 3 bases short and J 4 bases short, with 8 bases between.

This clone was observed once. The rearrangement uses TRBV9 and TRBJ2-1; D uncertain. Looked up from germline, CDR1 is SGDLS and CDR2 is YYNGEE. V was clipped by 1 base and J by 6 bases, with 11 bases between them. This CDR3 comprises 14 residues. The CDR3 is CASSVTAQINEQFF. CDR3 sequence (DNA): TGTGCCAGCAGCGTAACAGCGCAGATCAATGAGCAGTTCTTC. The full variable domain, with the rest looked up from reference TRBV9 and TRBJ2-1, is DSGVTQTPKHLITATGQRVTLRCSPRSGDLSVYWYQQSLDQGLQFLIQYYNGEERAKGNILERFSAQQFPDLHSELNLSSLELGDSALYFCASSVTAQINEQFFGPGTRLTVL.

This clone has just a few counts. The gene calls are TRBV2 and TRBJ1-5, with unresolved D. The CDR3 length is 13 residues. Trimming left V 8 bases short and J 1 base short, with 9 bases between. Per the germline V gene, CDR1 is SNHLY and CDR2 is FYNNEI. Here the CDR3 DNA reads TGTGCCAGCGGAGGGCTGAGCAATCAGCCCCAGCATTTT. Its protein is CASGGLSNQPQHF.

The gene calls are TRBV25-1 and TRBJ2-7, with 9 bases matching TRBD2. V trimming: 5 bases; J trimming: 1 base; junction bases outside the gene matches: 3. Germline CDR1 MGHDK, CDR2 SYGVNS. The CDR3 runs to 14 residues. The CDR3, as DNA: TGTGCCAGCAGTACAGCGGGAGGTTCCTACGAGCAGTACTTC. Translating gives CASSTAGGSYEQYF.

J is TRBJ1-6 and V is TRBV5-1, with 9 bases matching TRBD1. Germline loops: CDR1 SGHRS, CDR2 YFSETQ. The CDR3 contains 16 residues. Trimming took 4 bases from V and 9 from J; bases not matched to a gene: 11. The CDR3 spells CASSVPLGTGLSPLHF. The DNA of the CDR3 is TGCGCCAGCAGCGTACCTCTCGGGACAGGGCTTTCACCCCTCCACTTT.

This rearrangement joins TRBV7-2 to TRBJ2-1, with 7 bases that match TRBD2. Germline CDR1 SGHTA, CDR2 FQGNSA. Germline trimming cut 5 bases from V and 5 bases from J; bases unmatched to any gene: 9. The CDR3 contains 15 residues. CDR3 loop: CASSITGTTHNEQFF. Written as DNA, the CDR3 is TGTGCCAGCAGCATCACCGGGACTACTCACAATGAGCAGTTCTTC.

V and J are TRBV19 and TRBJ2-7; D is uncertain. V lost 5 bases and J 0 bases, leaving 8 bases between the germline ends. The CDR3 is 13 amino acids. Germline V gene lookup returns CDR1 LNHDA and CDR2 SQIVND (reference sequence). As DNA, the CDR3 is TGTGCCAGTAGTGTGGGCGGCTCCTACGAGCAGTACTTC. It yields the protein CASSVGGSYEQYF.

J is TRBJ2-3 and V is TRBV5-1; unclear D gene. Germline lookup yields CDR1 SGHRS and CDR2 YFSETQ. The CDR3 contains 14 residues. Trimming cost V 1 base and J 4 bases, with 10 bases left between them. The CDR3 is CASSLIPDADTQYF. CDR3 nucleotides: TGCGCCAGCAGCTTGATTCCGGACGCAGATACGCAGTATTTT.

The CDR3 DNA is TGCGCCAGCAGGGCAGGAGAATACAATGAGCAGTTCTTC. It encodes CASRAGEYNEQFF. The chain links TRBV5-1 to TRBJ2-1; no clear D gene. CDR1 and CDR2 (germline): SGHRS, YFSETQ. V was shortened by 5 bases and J by 4 bases, with 10 bases between the two germline ends. The CDR3 covers 13 residues.

This chain uses TRBV9 with TRBJ2-7, with D perhaps given as TRBD1 or TRBD2 (5 bases each). This CDR3 contains 14 residues. Germline CDR1 and CDR2: SGDLS and YYNGEE. V was clipped by 4 bases and J by 3 bases, with 14 bases between them. The CDR3: CASSPGDPRYEQYF. CDR3 nucleotide sequence: TGTGCCAGCAGCCCCGGGGACCCACGCTACGAGCAGTACTTC.

The gene calls are TRBV6-4 and TRBJ1-6; the D gene is possibly TRBD1 (5 bases). The CDR3 totals 15 residues. Germline V gives CDR1 MRHNA, CDR2 SNTAGT. V lost 6 bases and J lost 9, with 18 bases in between. CDR3: CASRGVTKLGSPLHF. The CDR3, as DNA: TGTGCCAGCAGGGGGGTTACAAAGCTTGGTTCACCCCTCCACTTT.

This clone came up a few times. The chain employs TRBV28 and TRBJ1-5; D gene unclear. The CDR3 is made up of 12 amino acids. Per the germline V gene, CDR1 is MDHEN and CDR2 is SYDVKM. V lost 2 bases to trimming and J lost 6 bases, with 5 bases between them. CDR3 protein: CASSLDGQPQHF. CDR3 DNA: TGTGCCAGCAGTTTAGATGGTCAGCCCCAGCATTTT.

The CDR3 nucleotides read TGTGCCAGCAGTTTTTACCGCAGCTCTGGGGCCAACGTCCTGACTTTC. It translates to CASSFYRSSGANVLTF. The V gene is TRBV28, the J gene TRBJ2-6; no clear D. V was trimmed by 3 bases and J by 0 bases, leaving 9 bases between them. This CDR3 region has 16 residues. Germline assignment: CDR1 MDHEN and CDR2 SYDVKM.

CDR3 nucleotide sequence: TGTGCCATCAGTGAGTCGACTCCACGGCCTGGCGGCTACGAGCAGTACTTC. Translating gives CAISESTPRPGGYEQYF. This chain links TRBV10-3 with TRBJ2-7; D ambiguous. The germline V and J ends were trimmed by 0 bases and 3 bases, with 18 bases remaining between them. CDR1 is ENHRY and CDR2 is SYGVKD in the germline V gene. The CDR3 extends over 17 amino acids.

The chain employs TRBV5-4 and TRBJ2-7; D is possibly TRBD2 (6 bases). This CDR3 comprises 13 residues. The germline V gene has CDR1 SGHNT and CDR2 YYREEE (reference sequence). The V and J ends lost 3 bases and 2 bases respectively, with 9 bases between them. The CDR3 sequence: CASSSGSTYEQYF. CDR3 coding DNA: TGTGCCAGCAGCTCCGGGAGTACCTACGAGCAGTACTTC.

This chain joins TRBV5-6 and TRBJ2-5; either TRBD1 or TRBD2 may fit D (5 bases each). CDR3 length: 13 amino acids. V lost 1 base and J lost 3, with 7 bases in between. Germline CDR1 and CDR2: SGHDT and YYEEEE. CDR3 amino acids: CASSLRGEETQYF. The DNA for the CDR3 is TGTGCCAGCAGCTTGCGGGGCGAAGAGACCCAGTACTTC.

J is TRBJ1-3 and V is TRBV28; D gene ambiguous. The germline V gene encodes CDR1 MDHEN and CDR2 SYDVKM. This CDR3 has 13 residues. The ends were cut back, 3 bases at V and 4 bases at J, with 7 bases in the middle. The CDR3, as DNA: TGTGCCAGCAGTTTTAACAGCGGAAACACCATATATTTT. Its translation is CASSFNSGNTIYF.

CDR3 DNA sequence: TGTGCCAGCAGTTTTTCTCCGGGACAGGGCGGGGAAAAACTGTTTTTT. This translates into CASSFSPGQGGEKLFF. V and J are TRBV28 and TRBJ1-4, with 9 bases aligning to TRBD1. Per the germline V gene, CDR1 is MDHEN and CDR2 is SYDVKM. The ends lost 3 bases at V and 8 bases at J; junction bases unmatched: 10. This CDR3 region has 16 residues.

This chain connects TRBV28 to TRBJ2-3; maybe TRBD2 (5 bases). There are 16 residues in the CDR3. V was cut by 5 bases and J by 3 bases, with 18 bases left in between. CDR1 is MDHEN and CDR2 is SYDVKM in the germline V gene. The CDR3 region has the DNA TGTGCCAGCAGTCTCCTGGTGGGAGAGCTTACAGATACGCAGTATTTT. It yields the protein CASSLLVGELTDTQYF.

The V and J genes are TRBV5-1 and TRBJ2-7; possibly TRBD2 for D (6 bases). Trimming cost V 0 bases and J 2 bases, with 12 bases left between them. CDR3 size: 15 residues. Germline CDR1 and CDR2: SGHRS and YFSETQ. CDR3 DNA: TGCGCCAGCAGCTTGGCCTCGGAGGGCCCCTACGAGCAGTACTTC. Translated: CASSLASEGPYEQYF.

V and J are TRBV18 and TRBJ2-1, with 12 positions matching TRBD2. The CDR3 is made up of 15 amino acids. Germline CDR1 is KGHSH and CDR2 is LQKENI. Trimming at V came to 3 bases and at J to 7 bases, leaving 4 bases not matched to a gene. The CDR3 loop is CASSPSGLAGNEQFF. The CDR3 DNA reads as TGTGCCAGCTCACCGAGCGGACTAGCGGGAAATGAGCAGTTCTTC.